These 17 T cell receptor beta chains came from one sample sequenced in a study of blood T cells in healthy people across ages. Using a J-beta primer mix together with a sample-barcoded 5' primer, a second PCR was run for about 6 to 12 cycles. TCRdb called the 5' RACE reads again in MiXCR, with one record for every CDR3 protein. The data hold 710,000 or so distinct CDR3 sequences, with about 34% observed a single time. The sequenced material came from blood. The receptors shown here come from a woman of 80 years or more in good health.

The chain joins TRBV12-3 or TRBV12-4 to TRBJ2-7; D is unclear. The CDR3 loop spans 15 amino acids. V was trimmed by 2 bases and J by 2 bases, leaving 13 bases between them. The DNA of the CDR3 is TGTGCCAGCAGTTTACCTGGACGGGCGACCTACGAGCAGTACTTC. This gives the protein CASSLPGRATYEQYF.

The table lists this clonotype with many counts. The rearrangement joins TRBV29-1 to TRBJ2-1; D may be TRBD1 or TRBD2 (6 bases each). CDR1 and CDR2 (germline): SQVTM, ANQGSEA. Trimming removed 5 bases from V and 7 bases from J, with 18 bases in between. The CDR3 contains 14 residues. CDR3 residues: CSVSRPGGLNEQFF. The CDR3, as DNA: TGCAGCGTTTCCCGGCCTGGGGGGCTGAATGAGCAGTTCTTC.

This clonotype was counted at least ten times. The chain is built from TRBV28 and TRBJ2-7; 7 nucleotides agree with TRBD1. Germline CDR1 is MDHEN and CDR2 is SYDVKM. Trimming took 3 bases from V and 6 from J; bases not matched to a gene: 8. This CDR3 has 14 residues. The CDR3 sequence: CASSFNRGRVEQYF. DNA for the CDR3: TGTGCCAGCAGTTTTAACAGGGGAAGGGTCGAGCAGTACTTC.

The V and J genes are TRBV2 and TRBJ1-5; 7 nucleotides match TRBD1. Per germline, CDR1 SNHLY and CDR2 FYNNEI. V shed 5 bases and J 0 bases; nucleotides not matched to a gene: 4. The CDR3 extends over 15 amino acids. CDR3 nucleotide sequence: TGTGCCAGCAGTAACAGGGGTTATAGCAATCAGCCCCAGCATTTT. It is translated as CASSNRGYSNQPQHF. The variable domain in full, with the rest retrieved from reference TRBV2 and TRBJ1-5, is EPEVTQTPSHQVTQMGQEVILRCVPISNHLYFYWYRQILGQKVEFLVSFYNNEISEKSEIFDDQFSVERPDGSNFTLKIRSTKLEDSAMYFCASSNRGYSNQPQHFGDGTRLSIL.

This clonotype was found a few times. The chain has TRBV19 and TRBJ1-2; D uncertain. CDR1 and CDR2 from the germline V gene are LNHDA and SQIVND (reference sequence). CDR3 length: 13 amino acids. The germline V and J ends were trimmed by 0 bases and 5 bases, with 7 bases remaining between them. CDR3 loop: CASSIDTEYGYTF. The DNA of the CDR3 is TGTGCCAGTAGTATAGATACGGAATATGGCTACACCTTC.

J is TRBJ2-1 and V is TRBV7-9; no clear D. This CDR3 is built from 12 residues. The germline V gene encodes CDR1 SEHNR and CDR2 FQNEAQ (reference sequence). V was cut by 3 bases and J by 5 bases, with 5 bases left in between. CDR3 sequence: CASSFFNNEQFF. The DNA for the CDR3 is TGTGCCAGCAGCTTCTTTAACAATGAGCAGTTCTTC.

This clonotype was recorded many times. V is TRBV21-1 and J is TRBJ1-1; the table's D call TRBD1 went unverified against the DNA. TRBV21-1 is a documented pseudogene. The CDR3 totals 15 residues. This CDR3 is CASSKVRGPNTEAFF. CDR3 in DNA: TGTGCCAGCAGCAAAGTCAGGGGGCCCAACACTGAAGCTTTCTTT.

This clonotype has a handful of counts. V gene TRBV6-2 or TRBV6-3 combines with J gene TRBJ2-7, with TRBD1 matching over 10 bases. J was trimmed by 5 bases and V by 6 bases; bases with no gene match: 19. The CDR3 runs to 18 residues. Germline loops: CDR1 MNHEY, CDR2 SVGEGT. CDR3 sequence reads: CASSPSPFRTGGINEQYF. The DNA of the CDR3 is TGTGCCAGCAGCCCCTCCCCCTTCAGGACAGGGGGGATCAACGAGCAGTACTTC.

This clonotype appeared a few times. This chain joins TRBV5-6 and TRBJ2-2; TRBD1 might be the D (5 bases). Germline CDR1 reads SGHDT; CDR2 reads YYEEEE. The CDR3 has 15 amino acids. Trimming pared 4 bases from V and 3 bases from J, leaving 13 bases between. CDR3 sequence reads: CASSPQGAYTGELFF. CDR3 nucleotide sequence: TGTGCCAGCAGCCCCCAGGGCGCGTACACCGGGGAGCTGTTTTTT.

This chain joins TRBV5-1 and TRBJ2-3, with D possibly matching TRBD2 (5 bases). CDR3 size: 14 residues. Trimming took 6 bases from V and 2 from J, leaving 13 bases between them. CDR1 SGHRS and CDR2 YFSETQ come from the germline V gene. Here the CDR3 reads CASKLEAYTDTQYF. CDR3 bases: TGCGCCAGCAAATTGGAGGCCTACACAGATACGCAGTATTTT.

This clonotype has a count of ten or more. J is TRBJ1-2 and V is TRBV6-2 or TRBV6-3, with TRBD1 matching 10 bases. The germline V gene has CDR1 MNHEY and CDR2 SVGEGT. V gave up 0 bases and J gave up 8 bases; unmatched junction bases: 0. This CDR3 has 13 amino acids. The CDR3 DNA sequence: TGTGCCAGCAGTTACTCGACAGGGGGCGGCTACACCTTC. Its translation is CASSYSTGGGYTF.

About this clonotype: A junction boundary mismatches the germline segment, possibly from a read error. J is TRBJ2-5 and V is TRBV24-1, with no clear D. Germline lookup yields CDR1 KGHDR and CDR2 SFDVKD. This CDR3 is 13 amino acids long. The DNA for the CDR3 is TGCGCCACCAGTGATTTGGATCAGAATGAGCAGTACTTC. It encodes CATSDLDQNEQYF.

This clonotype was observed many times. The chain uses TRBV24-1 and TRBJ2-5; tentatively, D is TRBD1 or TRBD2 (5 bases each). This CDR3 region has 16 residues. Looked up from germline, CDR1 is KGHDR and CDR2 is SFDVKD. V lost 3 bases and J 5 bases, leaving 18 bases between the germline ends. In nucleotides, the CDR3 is TGTGCCACCAGTGATGACCTCGGGGCGCGATTCGAGACCCAGTACTTC. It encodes CATSDDLGARFETQYF.

CDR3 sequence reads: CASSSRGHEETQYF. Here the CDR3 DNA reads TGTGCCAGCAGTTCCAGGGGGCATGAAGAGACCCAGTACTTC. The rearrangement links TRBV12-3 or TRBV12-4 to TRBJ2-5; 8 bases are a match to TRBD1. V shed 4 bases, J shed 3 bases, and the junction held 4 bases outside the gene matches. The CDR3 totals 14 residues.

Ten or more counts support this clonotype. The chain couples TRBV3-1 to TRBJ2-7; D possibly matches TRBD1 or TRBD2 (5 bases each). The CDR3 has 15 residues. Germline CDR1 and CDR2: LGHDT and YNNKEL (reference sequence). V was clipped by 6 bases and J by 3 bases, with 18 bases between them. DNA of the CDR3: TGTGCCAGCAGACCCAGCCGGGACCGCGGCTACGAGCAGTACTTC. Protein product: CASRPSRDRGYEQYF.

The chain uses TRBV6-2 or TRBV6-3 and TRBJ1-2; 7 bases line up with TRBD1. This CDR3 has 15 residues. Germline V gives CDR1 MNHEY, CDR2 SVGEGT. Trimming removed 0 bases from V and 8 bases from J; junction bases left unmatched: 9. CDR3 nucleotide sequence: TGTGCCAGCAGTTACTCGATCGCGACAGGGAGGGGCTACACCTTC. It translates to CASSYSIATGRGYTF.

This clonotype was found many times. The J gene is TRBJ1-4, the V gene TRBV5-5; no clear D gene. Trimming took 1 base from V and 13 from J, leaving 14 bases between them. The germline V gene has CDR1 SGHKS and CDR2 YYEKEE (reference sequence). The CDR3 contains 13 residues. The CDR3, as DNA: TGTGCCAGCAGCTTGATCAGAGAGGAAGTACTGTTTTTT. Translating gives CASSLIREEVLFF.